Sequencing of this TCR beta chain was carried out in a study of shared clonotypes between healthy human individuals. Notes on the study in general: Only a few donors were included, so the genetic and exposure-history diversity represented was limited. Generation probability values for non-shared clonotypes were lower than those for clonotypes shared by all four donors.

Comment on this clone: Its antigen is as yet unknown.

Only CD45RO-negative cells positively selected for CCR7 counted as naive CD8 cells, so terminally differentiated effector memory CD45RA+ cells were excluded. Only Caucasian adults living in Nashville, Tennessee served as donors. Germline CDR1 SQVTM, CDR2 ANQGSEA. The V gene lost 5 bases and the J gene lost 6 bases, with 10 bases spanning the gap. The CDR3 has 12 amino acids. Data came from immunoSEQ multiplex PCR; TCRdb stores just in-frame clones and leaves some out. The sample has millions of clones; about 93% are singletons. Sequencing was performed on naive CD8+ T cells from PBMCs. The sequence was obtained from a man between 18 and 29 years old in good health. Some clones in this sample may be carry-over from other donors' samples. J is TRBJ2-2 and V is TRBV29-1, with a possible D match to TRBD1 (5 bases). The CDR3 is CSVRRAAGELFF. CDR3 nucleotides: TGCAGCGTTCGCAGGGCGGCCGGGGAGCTGTTTTTT.